The clone carrying this TCR beta chain came up a few times. In germline, CDR1 is ENHRY, CDR2 SYGVKD. Trimming took 0 bases from V and 9 from J; bases not matched to a gene: 12. The CDR3 is 17 residues long. The data belong to a study of blood T cell repertoires in COVID-19. Background on the study: Whether acute or convalescent, the COVID-19 samples came from the United States, Italy and Spain. PBMCs, B-cell-depleted T cells, or T cells were the source of the cDNA or gDNA that made up the material.

Under the authors' procedure: From reference gene primer amplification, estimates of nucleated cell counts were derived. The data were produced by immunoSEQ multiplex PCR, yet TCRdb's version contains in-frame clones alone and is incomplete. V, J and clone size were drawn from that table, and D and trimming were deduced from the DNA. Counted here are roughly 150,000 clones, 60% to 80% occurring once; the ten biggest clones make up approximately 2.8%. Sequencing input: peripheral blood. The chain combines TRBV10-3 with TRBJ2-2, with TRBD1 identical over 8 bases. This receptor was identified in an older man with acute or convalescent COVID-19. The CDR3 nucleotides read TGTGCCATCAGTGAGTCCCTGACGACAGGGGAGAAAAGGGAGCTGTTTTTT. This encodes CAISESLTTGEKRELFF.